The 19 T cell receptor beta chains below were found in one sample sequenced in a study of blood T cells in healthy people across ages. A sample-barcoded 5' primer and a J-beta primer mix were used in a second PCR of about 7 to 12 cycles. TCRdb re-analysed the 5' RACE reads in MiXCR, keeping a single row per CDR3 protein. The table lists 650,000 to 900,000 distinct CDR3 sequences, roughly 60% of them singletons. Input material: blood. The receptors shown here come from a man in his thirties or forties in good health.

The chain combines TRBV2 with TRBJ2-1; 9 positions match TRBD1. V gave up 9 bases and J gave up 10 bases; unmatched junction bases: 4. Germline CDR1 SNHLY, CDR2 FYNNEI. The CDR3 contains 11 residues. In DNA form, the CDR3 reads TGTGCCAGGAGGACAGGGGTCGAGCAGTTCTTC. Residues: CARRTGVEQFF.

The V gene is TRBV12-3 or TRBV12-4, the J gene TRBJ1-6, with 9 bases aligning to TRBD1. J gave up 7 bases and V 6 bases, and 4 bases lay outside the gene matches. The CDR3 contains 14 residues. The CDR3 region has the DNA TGTGCCAGCAGCCGGGACAGGGTGAATTCACCCCTCCACTTT. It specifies CASSRDRVNSPLHF.

Written as DNA, the CDR3 is TGTGCCAGCAGGACCTACTGGGGAGGTACTGAAGCTTTCTTT. The encoded protein is CASRTYWGGTEAFF. The V and J genes are TRBV21-1 and TRBJ1-1. TRBV21-1 is noted as a pseudogene. The CDR3 length is 14 residues.

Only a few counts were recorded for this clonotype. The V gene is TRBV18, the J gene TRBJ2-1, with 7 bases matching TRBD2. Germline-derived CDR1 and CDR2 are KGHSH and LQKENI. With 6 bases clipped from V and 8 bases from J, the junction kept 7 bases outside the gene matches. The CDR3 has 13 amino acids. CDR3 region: CASSLNGGYEQFF. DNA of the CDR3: TGTGCCAGCTCCCTAAACGGGGGGTATGAGCAGTTCTTC. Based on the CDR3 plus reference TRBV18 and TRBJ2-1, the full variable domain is NAGVMQNPRHLVRRRGQEARLRCSPMKGHSHVYWYRQLPEEGLKFMVYLQKENIIDESGMPKERFSAEFPKEGPSILRIQQVVRGDSAAYFCASSLNGGYEQFFGPGTRLTVL.

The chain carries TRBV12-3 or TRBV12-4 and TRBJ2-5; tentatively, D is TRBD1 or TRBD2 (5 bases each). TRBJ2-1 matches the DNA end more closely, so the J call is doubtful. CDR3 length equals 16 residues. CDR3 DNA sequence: TGTGCCAGCAGTTCCGACATTGGGACGCGCCAAGAGACCCAGTTCTTC. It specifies CASSSDIGTRQETQFF.

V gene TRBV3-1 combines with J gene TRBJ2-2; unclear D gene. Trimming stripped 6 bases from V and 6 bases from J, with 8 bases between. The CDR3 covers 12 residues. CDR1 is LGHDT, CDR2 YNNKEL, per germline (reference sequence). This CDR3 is CASRNEAGELFF. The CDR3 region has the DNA TGTGCCAGCAGGAACGAGGCCGGGGAGCTGTTTTTT.

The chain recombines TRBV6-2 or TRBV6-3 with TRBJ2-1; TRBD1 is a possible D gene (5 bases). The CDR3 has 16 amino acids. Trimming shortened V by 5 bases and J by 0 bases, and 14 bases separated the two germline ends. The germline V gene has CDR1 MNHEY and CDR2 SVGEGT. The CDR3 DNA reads TGTGCCAGCAGTCTCATTTCTGGGGCCTCCTACAATGAGCAGTTCTTC. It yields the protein CASSLISGASYNEQFF.

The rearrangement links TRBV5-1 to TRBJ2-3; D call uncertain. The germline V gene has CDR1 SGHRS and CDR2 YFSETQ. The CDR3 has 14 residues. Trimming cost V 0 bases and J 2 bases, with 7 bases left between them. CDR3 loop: CASSLALITDTQYF. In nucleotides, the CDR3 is TGCGCCAGCAGCTTGGCCCTTATCACAGATACGCAGTATTTT. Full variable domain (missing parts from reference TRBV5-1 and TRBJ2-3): KAGVTQTPRYLIKTRGQQVTLSCSPISGHRSVSWYQQTPGQGLQFLFEYFSETQRNKGNFPGRFSGRQFSNSRSEMNVSTLELGDSALYLCASSLALITDTQYFGPGTRLTVL.

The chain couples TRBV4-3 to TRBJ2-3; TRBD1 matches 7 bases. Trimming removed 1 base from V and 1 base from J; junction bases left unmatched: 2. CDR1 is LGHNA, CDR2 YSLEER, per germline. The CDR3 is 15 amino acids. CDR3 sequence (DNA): TGCGCCAGCAGCCAAGCGAGGGGGCGCACAGATACGCAGTATTTT. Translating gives CASSQARGRTDTQYF.

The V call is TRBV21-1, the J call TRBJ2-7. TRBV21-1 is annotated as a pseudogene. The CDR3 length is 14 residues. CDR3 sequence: CASSRPEVSYEQYF. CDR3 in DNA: TGTGCCAGCAGCCGGCCTGAGGTCTCCTACGAGCAGTACTTC.

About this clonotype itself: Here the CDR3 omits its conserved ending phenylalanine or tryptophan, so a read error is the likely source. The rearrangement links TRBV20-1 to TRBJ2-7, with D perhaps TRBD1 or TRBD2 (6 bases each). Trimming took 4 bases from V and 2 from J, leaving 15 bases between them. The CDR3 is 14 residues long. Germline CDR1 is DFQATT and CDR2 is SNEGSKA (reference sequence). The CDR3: CSANGGGLTYEQYI. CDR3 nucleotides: TGCAGTGCTAACGGAGGGGGGCTAACCTACGAGCAGTACATC.

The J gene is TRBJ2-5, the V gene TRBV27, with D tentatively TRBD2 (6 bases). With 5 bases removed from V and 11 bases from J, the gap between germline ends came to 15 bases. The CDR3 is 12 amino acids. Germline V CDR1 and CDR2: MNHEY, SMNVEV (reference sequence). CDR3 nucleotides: TGTGCCAGCAGTATGGGGAGGAATGAGCAGTACTTC. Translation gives CASSMGRNEQYF.

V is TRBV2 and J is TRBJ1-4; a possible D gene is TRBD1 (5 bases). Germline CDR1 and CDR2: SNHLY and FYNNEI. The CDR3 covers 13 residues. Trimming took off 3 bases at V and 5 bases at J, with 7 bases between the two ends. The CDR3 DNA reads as TGTGCCAGCAGTGATGGGACGAATGAAAAACTGTTTTTT. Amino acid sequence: CASSDGTNEKLFF.

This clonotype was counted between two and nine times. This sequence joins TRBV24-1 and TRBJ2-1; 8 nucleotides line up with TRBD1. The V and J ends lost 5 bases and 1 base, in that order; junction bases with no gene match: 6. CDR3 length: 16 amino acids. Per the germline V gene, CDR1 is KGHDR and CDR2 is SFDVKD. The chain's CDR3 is CATSALTGESYNEQFF. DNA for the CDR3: TGTGCCACCAGTGCCCTGACAGGGGAGTCCTACAATGAGCAGTTCTTC.

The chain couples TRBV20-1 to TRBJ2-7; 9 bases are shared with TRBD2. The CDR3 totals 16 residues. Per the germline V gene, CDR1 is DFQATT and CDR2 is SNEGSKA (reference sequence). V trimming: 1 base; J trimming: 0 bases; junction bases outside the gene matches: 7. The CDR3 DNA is TGCAGTGCTAGAGGTAGGGTAGCGGGGGCCTCCTACGAGCAGTACTTC. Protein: CSARGRVAGASYEQYF.

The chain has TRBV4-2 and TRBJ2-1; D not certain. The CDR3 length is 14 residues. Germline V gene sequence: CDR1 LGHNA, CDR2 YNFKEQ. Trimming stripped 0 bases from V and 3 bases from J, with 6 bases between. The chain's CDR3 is CASSQDRIYNEQFF. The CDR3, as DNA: TGTGCCAGCAGCCAAGACCGGATCTACAATGAGCAGTTCTTC.

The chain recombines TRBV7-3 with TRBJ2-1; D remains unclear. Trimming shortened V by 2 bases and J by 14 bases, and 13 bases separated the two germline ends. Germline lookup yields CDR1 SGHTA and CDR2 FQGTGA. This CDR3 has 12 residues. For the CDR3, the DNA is TGTGCCAGCAGCTTACGAGAGGCGGTTGAGTTCTTC. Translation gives CASSLREAVEFF.

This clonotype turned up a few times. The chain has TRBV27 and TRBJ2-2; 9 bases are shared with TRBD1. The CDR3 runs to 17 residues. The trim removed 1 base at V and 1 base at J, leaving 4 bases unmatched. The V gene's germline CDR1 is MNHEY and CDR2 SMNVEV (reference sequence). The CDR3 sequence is CASSLYRGLMNTGELFF. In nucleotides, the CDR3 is TGTGCCAGCAGTTTATACAGGGGGCTAATGAACACCGGGGAGCTGTTTTTT.

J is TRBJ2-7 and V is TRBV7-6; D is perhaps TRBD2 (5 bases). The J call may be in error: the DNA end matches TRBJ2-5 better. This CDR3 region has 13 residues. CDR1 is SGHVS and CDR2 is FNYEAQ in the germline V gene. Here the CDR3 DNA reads TGTGCCAGCAGCCAGACTATTTACGAGACCCAGTACTTC. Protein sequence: CASSQTIYETQYF.